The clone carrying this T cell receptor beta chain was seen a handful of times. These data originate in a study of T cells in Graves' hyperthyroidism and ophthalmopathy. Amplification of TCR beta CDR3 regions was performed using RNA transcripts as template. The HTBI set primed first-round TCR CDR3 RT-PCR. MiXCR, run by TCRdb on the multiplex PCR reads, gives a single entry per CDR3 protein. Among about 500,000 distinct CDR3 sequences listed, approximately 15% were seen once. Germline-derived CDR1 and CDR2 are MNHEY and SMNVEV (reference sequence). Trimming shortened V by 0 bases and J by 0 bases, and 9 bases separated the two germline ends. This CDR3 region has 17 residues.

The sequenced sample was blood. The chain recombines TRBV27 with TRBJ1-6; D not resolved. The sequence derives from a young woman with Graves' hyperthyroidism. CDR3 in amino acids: CASSLSSSSSYNSPLHF. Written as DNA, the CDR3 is TGTGCCAGCAGTTTATCCTCCTCGAGCTCCTATAATTCACCCCTCCACTTT.